The rows below give T cell receptor beta chains drawn from one sample of a study of blood T cell repertoires in COVID-19. Only in-frame clones appear in the TCRdb table, and some are missing; sequencing was by immunoSEQ multiplex PCR. The sample lists tens of thousands of clones; about 88% were seen once. Sequencing input: peripheral blood. These receptors were obtained from an older man with COVID-19, enrolled during active disease. CDR3s include the opening cysteine and the closing phenylalanine or tryptophan. Each record gives: V gene, clone size, D gene, J gene, CDR3 DNA, CDR3 protein. The D gene is left open where the match is weak. Size values are once, few and many counts, or a class for expanded clones, and some rows have none.

V: TRBV7-2
size: .
D: .
J: TRBJ2-2
DNA: TGTGCCAGCAGCTTGGCAGGGAACACCGGGGAGCTGTTTTTT
CDR3: CASSLAGNTGELFF

V: TRBV6-1
size: .
D: .
J: TRBJ1-4
DNA: TGTGCCAGCAGTGAAGCGAGAGGCACTAATGAAAAACTGTTTTTT
CDR3: CASSEARGTNEKLFF

V: TRBV5-1
size: few
D: TRBD1
J: TRBJ1-3
DNA: TGCGCCAGCAGCTTGTATGCCGAGGACAGGTTACGGACCATATATTTT
CDR3: CASSLYAEDRLRTIYF

V: TRBV25-1
size: .
D: TRBD1
J: TRBJ2-7
DNA: TGTGCCAGCAGTGAATCCGGGACAGGGAAATCCTACGAGCAGTACTTC
CDR3: CASSESGTGKSYEQYF

V: TRBV4-1
size: .
D: .
J: TRBJ1-2
DNA: TGCGCCAGCAGCCAAGATATGGGCCATAAAGTTGGCTACACCTTC
CDR3: CASSQDMGHKVGYTF

V: TRBV14
size: .
D: .
J: TRBJ1-2
DNA: TGTGCCAGCAGCCGCCAAGATTGGTCGGCAGGGTTATTTGGTGGCTACACCTTC
CDR3: CASSRQDWSAGLFGGYTF

V: TRBV9
size: .
D: .
J: TRBJ1-5
DNA: TGTGCCAGCAGCCCTCAGGGGTCGGGCAATCAGCCCCAGCATTTT
CDR3: CASSPQGSGNQPQHF

V: TRBV12-5
size: .
D: .
J: TRBJ2-6
DNA: TGTGCTAGTGGTTTGGTAGCAGGGTCTGGGGCCAACGTCCTGACTTTC
CDR3: CASGLVAGSGANVLTF

V: TRBV5-5
size: .
D: .
J: TRBJ2-5
DNA: TGTGCCAGCAGCTCGCGCCTGGGGGCGGTGTTAGAGACCCAGTACTTC
CDR3: CASSSRLGAVLETQYF

V: TRBV7-2
size: .
D: .
J: TRBJ2-1
DNA: TGTGCCAGCACAGAAGGGGCCCCTTACAATGAGCAGTTCTTC
CDR3: CASTEGAPYNEQFF

V: TRBV6-5
size: .
D: .
J: TRBJ2-3
DNA: TGTGCCAGCGTTAGAACAGATACGCAGTATTTT
CDR3: CASVRTDTQYF

V: TRBV12-3/TRBV12-4
size: .
D: .
J: TRBJ1-1
DNA: TGTGCCAGCATCCTGACAGGGAACACTGAAGCTTTCTTT
CDR3: CASILTGNTEAFF

V: TRBV5-6
size: .
D: .
J: TRBJ1-5
DNA: TGTGCCAGCAGGCAACAGGGTAGCAATCAGCCCCAGCATTTT
CDR3: CASRQQGSNQPQHF

V: TRBV18
size: once
D: .
J: TRBJ2-1
DNA: TGTGCCAGCTCACCAGATCAGGCAGCTGAGCAGTTCTTC
CDR3: CASSPDQAAEQFF

V: TRBV28
size: .
D: .
J: TRBJ1-5
DNA: TGTGCCAGCAGTTCAGGATGGTGGTCCCAGCATTTT
CDR3: CASSSGWWSQHF

V: TRBV9
size: .
D: TRBD1
J: TRBJ2-5
DNA: TGTGCCAGCAGCGTCGGGACAGGTCCCCAAGAGACCCAGTACTTC
CDR3: CASSVGTGPQETQYF

V: TRBV19
size: .
D: .
J: TRBJ1-3
DNA: TGTGCCAGTACGGTCTCTGGAAACACCATATATTTT
CDR3: CASTVSGNTIYF

V: TRBV7-9
size: .
D: .
J: TRBJ2-5
DNA: TGTGCCAGCAGCCGTATCGGAGGGCCTGGCCAAGAGACCCAGTACTTC
CDR3: CASSRIGGPGQETQYF

V: TRBV11-2
size: .
D: TRBD1
J: TRBJ1-1
DNA: TGTGCCAGCAGCTTAGAAGCGACAGGGGCGAACACTGAAGCTTTCTTT
CDR3: CASSLEATGANTEAFF

V: TRBV2
size: .
D: TRBD1
J: TRBJ1-1
DNA: TGTGCCAGCAGTGATGACAGGGGGGAAGCTTTCTTT
CDR3: CASSDDRGEAFF

V: TRBV4-1
size: .
D: .
J: TRBJ2-5
DNA: TGCGCCAGCAGCCAACCCGGGACATGGGAGACCCAGTACTTC
CDR3: CASSQPGTWETQYF

V: TRBV6-5
size: .
D: .
J: TRBJ1-5
DNA: TGTGCCAGCCGAACTGATACAGGGTTGAATCAGCCCCAGCATTTT
CDR3: CASRTDTGLNQPQHF

V: TRBV5-4
size: .
D: TRBD2
J: TRBJ2-3
DNA: TGTGCCAGCAGGAGGACTAGCGAGCGCACAGATACGCAGTATTTT
CDR3: CASRRTSERTDTQYF

V: TRBV29-1
size: .
D: .
J: TRBJ2-1
DNA: TGCAGCGAGACCCTGCAGGGTTCCTACAATGAGCAGTTCTTC
CDR3: CSETLQGSYNEQFF

V: TRBV19
size: .
D: TRBD1
J: TRBJ1-5
DNA: TGTGCCAGTAGTAGGACAGGGGACGGTCAGCCCCAGCATTTT
CDR3: CASSRTGDGQPQHF

V: TRBV7-9
size: once
D: .
J: TRBJ1-5
DNA: TGTGCCAGCAGCTTAGCCGGGAGGGTAACGGCCCAGCATTTT
CDR3: CASSLAGRVTAQHF

V: TRBV29-1
size: once
D: .
J: TRBJ1-5
DNA: TGCAGCGTTAAAACAGGTGTGGATCAGCCCCAGCATTTT
CDR3: CSVKTGVDQPQHF

V: TRBV7-2
size: .
D: .
J: TRBJ2-4
DNA: TGTGCCAGCAGCTTAAGGGGTCCCAAAGACATTCAGTACTTC
CDR3: CASSLRGPKDIQYF

V: TRBV4-2
size: .
D: .
J: TRBJ2-3
DNA: TGTGCCAGCAGCCAAGAGAGGGGCACAGATACGCAGTATTTT
CDR3: CASSQERGTDTQYF

V: TRBV5-1
size: .
D: .
J: TRBJ2-1
DNA: TGCGCCAGCAGCTTGCAGGGGAACTCCTACAATGAGCAGTTCTTC
CDR3: CASSLQGNSYNEQFF

V: TRBV5-4
size: .
D: .
J: TRBJ1-2
DNA: TGTGCCAGCAGCCCCGCGGAGGGACCTTACTATGGCTACACCTTC
CDR3: CASSPAEGPYYGYTF

V: TRBV2
size: .
D: .
J: TRBJ1-1
DNA: TGTGCCAGCAGCCTCTTCAGGGTCCGCACTGAAGCTTTCTTT
CDR3: CASSLFRVRTEAFF

V: TRBV7-3
size: .
D: TRBD1
J: TRBJ2-2
DNA: TGTGCCAGCAGCTTCTGGCCGGGACAGGGGTACACCGGGGAGCTGTTTTTT
CDR3: CASSFWPGQGYTGELFF

V: TRBV2
size: .
D: TRBD1
J: TRBJ1-3
DNA: TGTGCCAGCAACCGGGACAGCTCTGGAAACACCATATATTTT
CDR3: CASNRDSSGNTIYF

V: TRBV7-8
size: .
D: .
J: TRBJ2-2
DNA: TGTGCCAGCAGCTTCAAGCTCGGCAGGACGAACACCGGGGAGCTGTTTTTT
CDR3: CASSFKLGRTNTGELFF

V: TRBV10-3
size: once
D: TRBD1
J: TRBJ1-1
DNA: TGTGCCATCAGGACGACAGGGCCGAACACTGAAGCTTTCTTT
CDR3: CAIRTTGPNTEAFF

V: TRBV6-6
size: .
D: TRBD2
J: TRBJ2-5
DNA: TGTGCCAGCAGTTACAGCGGACTAGCGGGAGCTGGGGGCCAGTACTTC
CDR3: CASSYSGLAGAGGQYF

V: TRBV4-3
size: .
D: .
J: TRBJ2-1
DNA: TGCGCCAGCAGCCAAGAGGTCTCGGGGTCGGCGCAGTTCTTC
CDR3: CASSQEVSGSAQFF

V: TRBV6-6
size: .
D: .
J: TRBJ1-6
DNA: TGTGCCAGCAGTAAACAGGACGGTAACTCACCCCTCCACTTT
CDR3: CASSKQDGNSPLHF

V: TRBV19
size: few
D: .
J: TRBJ1-3
DNA: TGTGCCAGTAGCGATCTCTCTAGCTCTGGAAACACCATATATTTT
CDR3: CASSDLSSSGNTIYF

V: TRBV18
size: .
D: .
J: TRBJ2-4
DNA: TGTGCCAGCTCACCACTGATTTTTGGGGGCCGATTAGCCAAAAACATTCAGTACTTC
CDR3: CASSPLIFGGRLAKNIQYF

V: TRBV11-2
size: .
D: .
J: TRBJ1-2
DNA: TGTGCCAGCAGTCTCTATCCGTCCTCTCATAACAGGGAAAACTATGGCTACACCTTC
CDR3: CASSLYPSSHNRENYGYTF

V: TRBV30
size: .
D: TRBD1
J: TRBJ1-5
DNA: TGTTCACACCCCCAGGACAGGGGGCAAGAGCCCCAGCATTTT
CDR3: CSHPQDRGQEPQHF

V: TRBV19
size: .
D: TRBD2
J: TRBJ2-2
DNA: TGTGCCAGTAGTCCGGGACTAACCACCGGGGAGCTGTTTTTT
CDR3: CASSPGLTTGELFF

V: TRBV2
size: .
D: TRBD1
J: TRBJ1-6
DNA: TGTGCCAGCAGTGAATATCAACAGGGGAATGGACCCCTCCACTTT
CDR3: CASSEYQQGNGPLHF

V: TRBV19
size: .
D: TRBD1
J: TRBJ2-7
DNA: TGTGCCAGTAGTAGAGGACAGGAGCCATACGAGCAGTACTTC
CDR3: CASSRGQEPYEQYF

V: TRBV11-3
size: .
D: .
J: TRBJ2-7
DNA: TGTGCCAGCAGCGCCCGGACAGCCTACGAGCAGTACTTC
CDR3: CASSARTAYEQYF